This T cell receptor (beta chain) derives from a study of shared clonotypes between healthy human individuals. Study-level information: Donors, aged 18 to 49, were a couple of women and a few men. Each donor's CD8 memory used one plate, CD8 naive two, each CD4 subset three. Study-level results: Shared clonotypes across all four donors exceeded non-shared ones in generation probability.

The assay ran at deep level. Generated by immunoSEQ multiplex PCR, the TCRdb table keeps only in-frame clones and is missing some. The sample consists of some 1.5 million clones, about 96% of them appearing once. Concerning this clone: The antigen is unknown.

This CDR3 is 15 amino acids long. Germline V gene sequence: CDR1 SGHRS, CDR2 YFSETQ. The V and J ends lost 6 bases and 3 bases respectively, with 13 bases between them. The sequenced sample was naive CD4+ T cells sorted from blood. Indicated subset: CD45RA+ positively selected. The clonotype was recovered from a man aged 25-45 years in good health. V is TRBV5-1 and J is TRBJ2-6; D assignment may be TRBD1 or TRBD2 (5 bases each). CDR3 in amino acids: CASTLGAGGANVLTF. CDR3 sequence (DNA): TGCGCCAGCACTCTCGGGGCTGGTGGGGCCAACGTCCTGACTTTC.